A single sample gave rise to the 31 T cell receptor beta chains below, sequenced in a study of T-cell reconstitution after alpha-beta-depleted transplantation in children. The library targeted TCRbeta and was prepared with unique molecular identifiers. TCRdb ran MiXCR on the PCR reads and lists one entry per CDR3 protein. The repertoire has nearly 550,000 distinct CDR3 sequences, about 17% of them found once; the top ten carry around 3.3%. Sequences were derived from PBMCs from the stem cell graft donor, sampled from the stem cell graft. These receptor sequences come from a human donor who donated a stem cell graft to a child with acute lymphoblastic leukemia.

This clonotype was counted ten times or more. The chain employs TRBV5-1 and TRBJ2-3; the D gene is possibly TRBD2 (5 bases). Germline CDR1 is SGHRS and CDR2 is YFSETQ. The CDR3 is made up of 15 amino acids. Trimming took 2 bases from V and 0 from J, leaving 10 bases between them. CDR3 sequence reads: CASSFWRTSTDTQYF. CDR3 nucleotides: TGCGCCAGCAGCTTTTGGCGGACTAGCACAGATACGCAGTATTTT. The variable domain in full, with the rest retrieved from reference TRBV5-1 and TRBJ2-3, is KAGVTQTPRYLIKTRGQQVTLSCSPISGHRSVSWYQQTPGQGLQFLFEYFSETQRNKGNFPGRFSGRQFSNSRSEMNVSTLELGDSALYLCASSFWRTSTDTQYFGPGTRLTVL.

The chain combines TRBV20-1 with TRBJ2-1, with D perhaps assigned TRBD1 or TRBD2 (5 bases each). The CDR3 runs 16 residues. Germline-derived CDR1 and CDR2 are DFQATT and SNEGSKA (reference sequence). The V and J ends lost 0 bases and 6 bases respectively, with 18 bases between them. For the CDR3, the DNA is TGCAGTGCTAGAGAGCTGGTATTAGGGGACGGCAATGAGCAGTTCTTC. Protein: CSARELVLGDGNEQFF.

The V call is TRBV24-1, the J call TRBJ2-5, with D tentatively TRBD1 (6 bases). Germline values: CDR1 KGHDR, CDR2 SFDVKD. Trimming cost V 3 bases and J 2 bases, with 12 bases left between them. CDR3 length: 15 amino acids. CDR3: CATSDPGTPQETQYF. The CDR3 DNA is TGTGCCACCAGTGATCCCGGGACACCACAAGAGACCCAGTACTTC.

This clonotype has a handful of counts. J is TRBJ2-7 and V is TRBV7-8; TRBD1 matches at 8 bases. The CDR3 loop spans 15 amino acids. The V and J ends lost 3 bases and 5 bases, in that order; junction bases with no gene match: 9. Per the germline V gene, CDR1 is SGHVS and CDR2 is FQNEAQ. The chain's CDR3 is CASSFRRQGLDEQYF. The CDR3 DNA reads as TGTGCCAGCAGCTTCCGTCGACAGGGGCTTGACGAGCAGTACTTC. The full variable domain, with the rest looked up from reference TRBV7-8 and TRBJ2-7, is GAGVSQSPRYKVAKRGQDVALRCDPISGHVSLFWYQQALGQGPEFLTYFQNEAQLDKSGLPSDRFFAERPEGSVSTLKIQRTQQEDSAVYLCASSFRRQGLDEQYFGPGTRLTVT.

This clonotype was detected a few times. The chain joins TRBV18 to TRBJ2-4, with unresolved D. CDR1 KGHSH and CDR2 LQKENI come from the germline V gene. The CDR3 extends over 13 amino acids. The V and J ends lost 3 bases and 7 bases respectively, with 10 bases between them. The DNA of the CDR3 is TGTGCCAGCTCACCCAGGAGCACGAACATTCAGTACTTC. This gives the protein CASSPRSTNIQYF.

The chain couples TRBV24-1 to TRBJ2-7; 7 bases are shared with TRBD2. The CDR3 runs to 16 residues. V trimming: 4 bases; J trimming: 1 base; junction bases outside the gene matches: 9. Germline loops: CDR1 KGHDR, CDR2 SFDVKD. CDR3 loop: CATSDRVPGGSYEQYF. The CDR3 DNA sequence: TGTGCCACCAGTGACCGGGTGCCGGGAGGATCCTACGAGCAGTACTTC.

The V and J genes are TRBV12-3 or TRBV12-4 and TRBJ2-1; D gene uncertain. Trimming removed 9 bases from V and 7 bases from J, with 10 bases in between. CDR3 length: 11 residues. The CDR3 region has the DNA TGTGCCAGTGTAACGCGGAATGAGCAGTTCTTC. Its translation is CASVTRNEQFF.

The V and J genes are TRBV30 and TRBJ1-4; D is ambiguous. The V end lost 0 bases, the J end lost 6 bases, and 17 bases lay between the germline ends. CDR1 is GTSNPN, CDR2 SVGIG, per germline (reference sequence). This CDR3 is built from 16 residues. The CDR3 nucleotides are TGTGCCTGGAGTGTACAAGTCGAGGCTTTTGATGAAAAACTGTTTTTT. Translation: CAWSVQVEAFDEKLFF.

Concerning this clonotype: A much larger clone differs from this one at a single base, so this may be a read error. The rearrangement links TRBV20-1 to TRBJ2-6; D is perhaps TRBD1 (6 bases). This CDR3 has 19 residues. Looked up from germline, CDR1 is DFQATT and CDR2 is SNEGSKA (reference sequence). The CDR3 DNA reads as TGCAGTGCTGCCCGGATACAGGGAAGACCCCCATCTGGGGCCAACGTCCTGATTTTC. Translation gives CSAARIQGRPPSGANVLIF.

The chain is built from TRBV7-2 and TRBJ1-2, with D possibly TRBD1 on 6 matching bases. Germline loops: CDR1 SGHTA, CDR2 FQGNSA. The CDR3 is 12 residues long. Trimming took off 5 bases at V and 7 bases at J, with 11 bases between the two ends. The CDR3 protein is CASSTQGSGYTF. CDR3 sequence (DNA): TGTGCCAGCAGCACACAGGGAAGTGGCTACACCTTC.

This chain connects TRBV6-1 to TRBJ2-1; 7 bases agree with TRBD2. With V trimmed by 7 bases and J by 4 bases, 13 bases remained unmatched. CDR1 is MNHNS and CDR2 is SASEGT in the germline V gene. The CDR3 spans 16 residues. CDR3 sequence: CASKVGSGTGYNEQFF. The CDR3 DNA reads as TGTGCCAGCAAGGTGGGAAGCGGGACGGGGTACAATGAGCAGTTCTTC.

This clonotype showed up many times. The chain carries TRBV12-3 or TRBV12-4 and TRBJ1-5, with D hard to call. The germline V and J ends were trimmed by 3 bases and 4 bases, with 4 bases remaining between them. There are 12 residues in the CDR3. CDR3 in amino acids: CASSLPNQPQHF. DNA for the CDR3: TGTGCCAGCAGTTTGCCTAATCAGCCCCAGCATTTT.

The chain employs TRBV5-5 and TRBJ2-1; D remains unclear. The CDR3 loop spans 13 amino acids. V was clipped by 4 bases and J by 5 bases, with 10 bases between them. Germline CDR1 SGHKS, CDR2 YYEKEE (reference sequence). The CDR3 DNA reads TGTGCCAGCAGCCCCTACTGGAACAATGAGCAGTTCTTC. This codes for CASSPYWNNEQFF.

The chain joins TRBV29-1 to TRBJ2-1; 9 nucleotides align to TRBD1. Per the germline V gene, CDR1 is SQVTM and CDR2 is ANQGSEA. The CDR3 length is 16 residues. The V gene end was trimmed by 0 bases and the J gene end by 6 bases; junction bases not matched to a gene: 9. CDR3 in DNA: TGCAGCGTTGAAGATGCGGGACAGGGATCGGGCAATGAGCAGTTCTTC. It specifies CSVEDAGQGSGNEQFF.

There are a few counts of this clonotype. The genes are TRBV5-1 and TRBJ1-2, with TRBD1 matching 8 bases. J gave up 0 bases and V 0 bases, and 4 bases lay outside the gene matches. Per germline, CDR1 SGHRS and CDR2 YFSETQ. The CDR3 spans 16 residues. The CDR3 is CASSLAPGQANYGYTF. CDR3 nucleotides: TGCGCCAGCAGCTTGGCCCCGGGACAGGCTAACTATGGCTACACCTTC. Full variable domain (outside the CDR3, taken from reference TRBV5-1 and TRBJ1-2): KAGVTQTPRYLIKTRGQQVTLSCSPISGHRSVSWYQQTPGQGLQFLFEYFSETQRNKGNFPGRFSGRQFSNSRSEMNVSTLELGDSALYLCASSLAPGQANYGYTFGSGTRLTVV.

This clonotype was picked up a small number of times. The genes are TRBV20-1 and TRBJ2-7; D tentatively reads TRBD1 or TRBD2 (5 bases each). Looked up from germline, CDR1 is DFQATT and CDR2 is SNEGSKA (reference sequence). The V end lost 0 bases, the J end lost 7 bases, and 25 bases lay between the germline ends. The length of the CDR3 is 17 residues. The CDR3 loop reads CSAREGSWGREPLEQYF. As DNA, the CDR3 is TGCAGTGCTAGAGAGGGGAGTTGGGGCCGAGAACCCTTGGAGCAGTACTTC.

V and J are TRBV19 and TRBJ1-1; 7 nucleotides line up with TRBD1. Trimming cost V 7 bases and J 0 bases; bases outside gene matches: 20. Germline CDR1 is LNHDA and CDR2 is SQIVND (reference sequence). This CDR3 spans 19 amino acids. The CDR3 spells CASTLRRQGSLYLNTEAFF. DNA of the CDR3: TGTGCCAGTACCCTTAGACGACAGGGAAGTTTGTACCTGAACACTGAAGCTTTCTTT.

This clonotype was found a few times. This rearrangement joins TRBV6-1 to TRBJ1-1, with a possible D match to TRBD1 (5 bases). This CDR3 contains 20 residues. Trimming took off 0 bases at V and 0 bases at J, with 23 bases between the two ends. Germline CDR1 reads MNHNS; CDR2 reads SASEGT. The CDR3 is CASSEASSWDGLHLNTEAFF. The CDR3 nucleotides are TGTGCCAGCAGTGAAGCTTCAAGTTGGGACGGACTACATCTGAACACTGAAGCTTTCTTT.

The CDR3 sequence: CASSLEGQGRRNTIYF. The CDR3 coding sequence is TGCGCCAGCAGCTTGGAGGGACAGGGGAGAAGAAACACCATATATTTT. The genes are TRBV5-1 and TRBJ1-3; TRBD1 aligns across 10 bases. This CDR3 spans 16 amino acids. The trim removed 0 bases at V and 5 bases at J, leaving 5 bases unmatched. The germline CDR1 and CDR2 sequences are SGHRS and YFSETQ. The entire variable domain, with the rest obtained from reference TRBV5-1 and TRBJ1-3, is as follows: KAGVTQTPRYLIKTRGQQVTLSCSPISGHRSVSWYQQTPGQGLQFLFEYFSETQRNKGNFPGRFSGRQFSNSRSEMNVSTLELGDSALYLCASSLEGQGRRNTIYFGEGSWLTVV.

This sequence joins TRBV20-1 and TRBJ1-1; 7 nucleotides line up with TRBD1. This CDR3 contains 13 residues. CDR1 DFQATT and CDR2 SNEGSKA come from the germline V gene (reference sequence). The junction had 4 bases not matched to a gene; V was cut back by 6 bases and J by 0 bases. The CDR3 DNA sequence: TGCAGTGCCACCGGGACAGTGAACACTGAAGCTTTCTTT. Amino acid sequence: CSATGTVNTEAFF.

CDR3 protein: CSASSGWKANNAEAFF. CDR3 coding DNA: TGCAGTGCTAGTTCCGGCTGGAAGGCGAACAACGCTGAAGCTTTCTTT. The chain employs TRBV20-1 and TRBJ1-1; D unresolved. The CDR3 sequence is 16 residues long. V dropped 3 bases and J dropped 6 bases, with 23 bases sitting between them. Germline CDR1 is DFQATT and CDR2 is SNEGSKA (reference sequence).

This clonotype was observed a few times. The rearrangement joins TRBV20-1 to TRBJ2-2; D unclear. This CDR3 has 18 residues. Germline CDR1 is DFQATT and CDR2 is SNEGSKA (reference sequence). V gave up 2 bases and J gave up 0 bases, with 19 bases separating them. The CDR3 sequence: CSARIVSRRRSNTGELFF. CDR3 coding DNA: TGCAGTGCTAGAATCGTTAGCCGTAGACGTTCGAACACCGGGGAGCTGTTTTTT.

In this sample, this clonotype turned up a few times. The genes are TRBV30 and TRBJ2-1, with 9 bases aligning to TRBD1. This CDR3 is built from 11 residues. Germline lookup yields CDR1 GTSNPN and CDR2 SVGIG (reference sequence). The junction had 2 bases not matched to a gene; V was cut back by 0 bases and J by 14 bases. In DNA, the CDR3 is TGTGCCTGGAGTGTCACAGGGGGCGAGTTCTTC. Translating it yields CAWSVTGGEFF.

This clonotype has only a few counts. V usage is TRBV9 and J usage is TRBJ2-2, with a weak D call TRBD2 (5 bases). The germline V and J ends were trimmed by 4 bases and 0 bases, with 10 bases remaining between them. There are 15 residues in the CDR3. Germline loops: CDR1 SGDLS, CDR2 YYNGEE. CDR3 sequence reads: CASSPRAANTGELFF. The CDR3 DNA reads TGTGCCAGCAGCCCGCGGGCCGCGAACACCGGGGAGCTGTTTTTT.

With regard to this clonotype: An end of the junction does not agree with germline; a read error may underlie this. The chain carries TRBV24-1 and TRBJ2-1; 9 bases align to TRBD2. Germline CDR1 and CDR2: KGHDR and SFDVKD. The CDR3 has 15 amino acids. CDR3 in DNA: TGTGCCACCAGTGTCGGGACTAGCTCCTACAATGAGCATTTCTTC. The encoded protein is CATSVGTSSYNEHFF.

V usage is TRBV11-2 and J usage is TRBJ2-7; 8 positions agree with TRBD1. This CDR3 region has 15 residues. Germline V gene sequence: CDR1 SGHAT, CDR2 FQNNGV. V lost 1 base, J lost 5 bases, and 7 bases stayed unmatched. This CDR3 is CASSLAAGGLNEQYF. The CDR3 DNA follows: TGTGCCAGCAGCTTAGCGGCAGGGGGCTTGAACGAGCAGTACTTC.

This clonotype appeared once. The rearrangement links TRBV7-9 to TRBJ2-1, with TRBD1 identical over 12 bases. CDR3 size: 14 residues. Germline CDR1 SEHNR, CDR2 FQNEAQ (reference sequence). Trimming took 6 bases from V and 5 from J; bases not matched to a gene: 2. CDR3 nucleotide sequence: TGTGCCAGCAGGGGACAGGGGGCCCACAATGAGCAGTTCTTC. Translating it yields CASRGQGAHNEQFF.

The table lists this clonotype with a count of one. This chain links TRBV11-2 with TRBJ2-1, with a weak D call TRBD2 (6 bases). There are 16 residues in the CDR3. V gave up 5 bases and J gave up 3 bases, with 17 bases separating them. Germline assignment: CDR1 SGHAT and CDR2 FQNNGV. As DNA, the CDR3 is TGTGCCAGCAGCCACTCCGGGACTTCACTCTACAATGAGCAGTTCTTC. It is translated as CASSHSGTSLYNEQFF.

In this sample, this clonotype turned up a few times. The chain combines TRBV5-1 with TRBJ2-3; either TRBD1 or TRBD2 may supply D (5 bases each). The CDR3 sequence is 15 residues long. V was shortened by 1 base and J by 2 bases, with 11 bases between the two germline ends. Germline V lookup: CDR1 SGHRS, CDR2 YFSETQ. The CDR3, as DNA: TGCGCCAGCAGCTTGCGGGACCTTGACACAGATACGCAGTATTTT. This gives the protein CASSLRDLDTDTQYF.

This clonotype was picked up a small number of times. The rearrangement links TRBV29-1 to TRBJ1-2; perhaps TRBD1 as D (5 bases). The CDR3 contains 12 residues. Between the trimmed V and J ends, which lost 6 bases and 8 bases, there was a span of 16 bases. CDR1 is SQVTM, CDR2 ANQGSEA, per germline. The CDR3 nucleotides read TGCAGCGTCCCGGCGGGGGTCCGAGGCTACACCTTC. Translating it yields CSVPAGVRGYTF.

This clonotype was seen at least ten times. V usage is TRBV5-5 and J usage is TRBJ2-1; D is undetermined. Between the trimmed V and J ends, which lost 2 bases and 5 bases, there was a span of 8 bases. The CDR3 has 13 residues. CDR1 is SGHKS and CDR2 is YYEKEE in the germline V gene (reference sequence). This CDR3 is CASSFFEHNEQFF. DNA for the CDR3: TGTGCCAGCAGCTTTTTTGAGCACAATGAGCAGTTCTTC.